What follows describes a single T cell receptor (beta chain). The clone's antigen remains unknown. No base-level quality is on record; no much larger clone is a single base apart. Donors formed part of the validation cohort, which comprised over a hundred subjects and was distinct from the first cohort of 666 subjects. From cysteine to phenylalanine, the CDR3 is 13 amino acids long. Only the CDR3 region is kept as DNA, spanning 39 bases read in frame from base 1. V trim: 6 bases; J trim: 4 bases; unmatched bases: 3. CDR1 is given as MNHEY and CDR2 as SMNVEV, both from the germline V gene (reference sequence). These data belong to a study of cytomegalovirus exposure and HLA in healthy donors (TCRdb year 2017). With regard to the full study: According to a later analysis, the 110 or so validation repertoires were produced on the same platform as the approximately 600 repertoires of the first cohort. The study aimed to test whether cataloging public T cell receptors could reveal signatures of past pathogen exposure. In addition to the first cohort of roughly 700 subjects, a separate validation cohort of some 120 different subjects was used. The study combined high-throughput TCR immunosequencing, statistical association of individual TCRs with disease status, and machine learning to predict cytomegalovirus infection status.

Library prep was done by the immunoSEQ multiplex PCR assay. The paper's data handling went like this. A statistical classification framework was built for diagnosing cytomegalovirus status from the catalog of TCR beta chain sequences. TCRdb obtained this table from immuneACCESS and retained in-frame rearrangements with V and J assigned. These tables miss some clones; where compared with another copy, unresolved V genes account for less than half of the shortfall, and the remainder is unexplained. V and J calls and clone size are as listed in that table; D and trimming were resolved from the DNA. Across this sample there are fewer than 250,000 clones, with over 80% seen only once. About 14% of the sample is held by the ten biggest clonotypes. Overall study results and their limits: The study gave a list of 150 to 200 TCR beta chains associated with cytomegalovirus. Across donors, most TCR sequences were observed very rarely, whereas some public TCRs were present in many individuals. A later analysis lacked HLA typing for the validation cohort, so it scored co-occurrence in that cohort across all 110 or so repertoires. In vitro tests confirmed that a few of the cytomegalovirus-associated TCR beta chains recognize cytomegalovirus antigens. The authors suggested that the approach could potentially be generalized to other disease states and immunological phenotypes. The classifier was reported to diagnose cytomegalovirus status with high specificity and sensitivity in both the original and validation cohorts. Of the cluster scores, approximately 95% were above 0 in a later analysis, which found that TCRs clustered in the first cohort also tended to co-occur in the 120 or so validation repertoires.

The sequencing input was PBMCs. This sequence uses TRBV27 and TRBJ1-1; 9 middle bases align to TRBD1. The TCR sequence derives from a woman aged 25 to 45 in good health and CMV-seropositive. The CDR3 region: CASRDRGFTEAFF. At the DNA level, the sequence is TGTGCCAGCAGGGACAGGGGATTCACTGAAGCTTTCTTT.